The 20 T cell receptor beta chains below all came from one sample that was sequenced in a study of T cell responses to AZD1222 COVID-19 vaccine. TCRdb's table, derived via immunoSEQ multiplex PCR, lists solely in-frame clones and lacks some. The repertoire holds 100,000 to 120,000 clones, 81% seen once, with approximately 5% in the top ten. The sequencing here drew on peripheral blood, taken on day 0 of AZD1222 vaccination. Receptors were obtained from an adult in good health.

The chain couples TRBV19 to TRBJ1-5, with 11 bases matching TRBD1. CDR3 length: 15 amino acids. V was pared by 7 bases and J by 7 bases, with 9 bases of the junction left unmatched. The germline CDR1 and CDR2 sequences are LNHDA and SQIVND (reference sequence). The CDR3 sequence is CASTREGQGGQPQHF. CDR3 nucleotide sequence: TGTGCCAGTACCCGGGAGGGACAGGGGGGACAGCCCCAGCATTTT.

This sequence joins TRBV19 and TRBJ1-2; 8 bases match TRBD1. Germline V lookup: CDR1 LNHDA, CDR2 SQIVND (reference sequence). The V and J ends lost 3 bases and 7 bases, in that order; junction bases with no gene match: 7. The CDR3 has 14 amino acids. The CDR3 DNA is TGTGCCAGTAGTATGACAGGGGCCGCTGCTGGCTACACCTTC. It is translated as CASSMTGAAAGYTF.

This clone was observed a few times. The chain carries TRBV7-2 and TRBJ1-5; D gene ambiguous. The CDR3 has 14 amino acids. The germline V gene encodes CDR1 SGHTA and CDR2 FQGNSA. V lost 1 base and J lost 2, with 6 bases in between. The CDR3 DNA reads as TGTGCCAGCAGCTTAGGTCCGGGCAATCAGCCCCAGCATTTT. Translated: CASSLGPGNQPQHF.

Concerning this clone itself: One end of the junction is discordant with germline, which a read error may explain. This chain joins TRBV2 and TRBJ2-3; D may match TRBD1 or TRBD2 (5 bases each). Germline CDR1 SNHLY, CDR2 FYNNEI. The CDR3 spans 15 residues. The CDR3 region is CASSARDGLTDTQCF. Written as DNA, the CDR3 is TGTGCCAGCAGTGCTCGGGACGGCCTCACAGATACGCAGTGTTTT.

This chain connects TRBV14 to TRBJ1-2; weak D call: TRBD1 (5 bases). There are 14 residues in the CDR3. CDR1 and CDR2 from the germline V gene are SGHDN and FVKESK. V was cut by 0 bases and J by 4 bases, with 9 bases left in between. CDR3 residues: CASSQDRGFYGYTF. CDR3 sequence (DNA): TGTGCCAGCAGCCAAGATCGGGGGTTCTATGGCTACACCTTC.

This clone was picked up one time. The sample carries other DNA sequences with the same CDR3. The chain employs TRBV30 and TRBJ1-2, with D possibly matching TRBD1 (6 bases). V was clipped by 2 bases and J by 5 bases, with 9 bases between them. CDR3 length: 12 amino acids. Germline values: CDR1 GTSNPN, CDR2 SVGIG (reference sequence). This chain's CDR3 is CAWSPDSYGYTF. CDR3 coding DNA: TGTGCCTGGAGTCCGGACAGTTATGGCTACACCTTC.

This chain links TRBV4-3 with TRBJ2-7, with D possibly TRBD2 on 5 matching bases. This CDR3 region has 15 residues. Trimming took off 0 bases at V and 6 bases at J, with 15 bases between the two ends. Germline values: CDR1 LGHNA, CDR2 YSLEER. CDR3 nucleotide sequence: TGCGCCAGCAGCCAAGATGTACCGGGGATATCCGAGCAGTACTTC. This translates into CASSQDVPGISEQYF.

J is TRBJ1-3 and V is TRBV19; D not certain. This CDR3 has 15 residues. Trimming took off 7 bases at V and 1 base at J, with 14 bases between the two ends. CDR1 and CDR2 (germline): LNHDA, SQIVND (reference sequence). The CDR3 nucleotides are TGTGCCAGTACCGATGGAAGTGCTTCTGGAAACACCATATATTTT. Protein product: CASTDGSASGNTIYF. Full variable domain (missing parts from reference TRBV19 and TRBJ1-3): DGGITQSPKYLFRKEGQNVTLSCEQNLNHDAMYWYRQDPGQGLRLIYYSQIVNDFQKGDIAEGYSVSREKKESFPLTVTSAQKNPTAFYLCASTDGSASGNTIYFGEGSWLTVV.

The chain combines TRBV6-6 with TRBJ2-1, with 9 bases that match TRBD2. Germline-derived CDR1 and CDR2 are MNHNY and SVGAGI (reference sequence). V was pared by 2 bases and J by 9 bases, with 8 bases of the junction left unmatched. The CDR3 extends over 15 amino acids. The CDR3 sequence: CASSYAAGGPGEQFF. Here the CDR3 DNA reads TGTGCCAGCAGTTACGCGGCGGGAGGGCCGGGTGAGCAGTTCTTC.

The gene calls are TRBV4-3 and TRBJ1-1; the D gene is possibly TRBD1 (5 bases). Trimming shortened V by 0 bases and J by 8 bases, and 7 bases separated the two germline ends. CDR3 length: 12 amino acids. CDR1 and CDR2 (germline): LGHNA, YSLEER. Written as DNA, the CDR3 is TGCGCCAGCAGCCAAGACAGACAGGAAGCTTTCTTT. Its protein product is CASSQDRQEAFF.

This clone was observed once. V gene TRBV3-1 (or the pseudogene TRBV3-2) combines with J gene TRBJ2-3, with TRBD2 matching 8 bases. The CDR3 extends over 17 amino acids. The germline V gene encodes CDR1 LGHDT and CDR2 YNNKEL (reference sequence). The J segment lost 0 bases and the V segment lost 4 bases, leaving 9 bases of the junction unmatched. The CDR3 DNA sequence: TGTGCCAGCAGCCCCATAGCGGGGACTACTAGCACAGATACGCAGTATTTT. Translating it yields CASSPIAGTTSTDTQYF.

This rearrangement joins TRBV9 to TRBJ2-2; D uncertain. V was pared by 10 bases and J by 4 bases, with 11 bases between. Germline V gene sequence: CDR1 SGDLS, CDR2 YYNGEE. The CDR3 is made up of 12 amino acids. The CDR3 here is CAGQEITGELFF. The CDR3 bases are TGTGCCGGCCAGGAGATCACCGGGGAGCTGTTTTTT.

The chain employs TRBV28 and TRBJ1-2; 9 bases match TRBD1. Trimming cost V 5 bases and J 4 bases; bases outside gene matches: 5. The CDR3 is 14 amino acids. The germline CDR1 and CDR2 sequences are MDHEN and SYDVKM. The DNA of the CDR3 is TGTGCCAGCAGTCCGGGACAGGGCGGCTATGGCTACACCTTC. It translates to CASSPGQGGYGYTF.

Concerning this clone itself: The same CDR3 also results from other DNA sequences found in this sample. V gene TRBV28 combines with J gene TRBJ1-1; D not certain. This CDR3 region has 14 residues. The germline V gene encodes CDR1 MDHEN and CDR2 SYDVKM. With 6 bases removed from V and 1 base from J, the gap between germline ends came to 12 bases. For the CDR3, the DNA is TGTGCCAGCAGCTCGGGATTAGGGAACACTGAAGCTTTCTTT. Amino acids: CASSSGLGNTEAFF.

This clone came up a few times. The V call is TRBV27, the J call TRBJ2-7; 7 nucleotides match TRBD1. This CDR3 spans 14 amino acids. The germline V gene encodes CDR1 MNHEY and CDR2 SMNVEV (reference sequence). V gave up 11 bases and J gave up 1 base; unmatched junction bases: 11. The CDR3 loop reads CAAGRQGVSYEQYF. The DNA of the CDR3 is TGTGCCGCCGGGCGACAGGGAGTATCCTACGAGCAGTACTTC.

The CDR3 DNA reads as TGTGCCAGCAGCACCCAGGGAGGGACAGGGTATGGCTACACCTTC. Translated: CASSTQGGTGYGYTF. This sequence joins TRBV9 and TRBJ1-2; TRBD1 aligns across 9 bases. CDR1 and CDR2 (germline): SGDLS, YYNGEE. Trimming removed 4 bases from V and 5 bases from J; junction bases left unmatched: 9. The CDR3 is 15 amino acids.

V is TRBV27 and J is TRBJ2-7; possible D gene TRBD1, 6 bases. V was cut by 8 bases and J by 4 bases, with 9 bases left in between. Germline lookup yields CDR1 MNHEY and CDR2 SMNVEV (reference sequence). There are 11 residues in the CDR3. The chain's CDR3 is CASVGQYEQYF. As DNA, the CDR3 is TGTGCCAGCGTGGGACAATACGAGCAGTACTTC.

Only one count was recorded for this clone. This chain connects TRBV24-1 to TRBJ2-6, with no clear D. Germline V gene lookup returns CDR1 KGHDR and CDR2 SFDVKD. The CDR3 contains 15 residues. Between the trimmed V and J ends, which lost 5 bases and 4 bases, there was a span of 11 bases. CDR3 nucleotides: TGTGCCACCAGTGTAGGGTTTCTGGGGGCCAACGTCCTGACTTTC. Translation: CATSVGFLGANVLTF.

The chain recombines TRBV20-1 with TRBJ1-5; no firm D call. Deletions cut 3 bases from V and 5 bases from J, with 11 bases between. The CDR3 is 13 residues long. Germline CDR1 reads DFQATT; CDR2 reads SNEGSKA (reference sequence). The CDR3 spells CSASTAGYQPQHF. CDR3 coding DNA: TGCAGTGCTAGTACGGCAGGTTATCAGCCCCAGCATTTT.

The chain is built from TRBV5-1 and TRBJ2-1; D uncertain. V lost 4 bases, J lost 0 bases, and 11 bases lay in between. CDR1 and CDR2 from the germline V gene are SGHRS and YFSETQ. The CDR3 is 15 amino acids. CDR3 nucleotides: TGCGCCAGCAGCCCCTCTACGAGCTCCTACAATGAGCAGTTCTTC. It is translated as CASSPSTSSYNEQFF.